This T cell receptor beta chain is drawn from a study of patients and donors after allogeneic stem cell transplantation. One entry per CDR3 protein, called by TCRdb with MiXCR from the RT-PCR reads. In the table there are about 960,000 distinct CDR3 sequences, about a sixth of which are singletons. Germline V gives CDR1 MNHEY, CDR2 SVGAGI. The V gene end was trimmed by 4 bases and the J gene end by 6 bases; junction bases not matched to a gene: 6. The CDR3 spans 14 residues. This clonotype has only a few counts. The chain is built from TRBV6-5 and TRBJ1-2; 9 bases are shared with TRBD1. Source material: blood, either unsorted or a sorted T cell fraction (not recorded which). The receptor was isolated from a human donor who was either an allogeneic HSCT recipient or a stem cell or donor lymphocyte infusion donor (not recorded which). It is not recorded whose cells these are; they may come from a transplant donor. CDR3 nucleotides: TGTGCCAGCAGTTCCGGTGGGACAGGGAATGGCTACACCTTC. Residues: CASSSGGTGNGYTF.